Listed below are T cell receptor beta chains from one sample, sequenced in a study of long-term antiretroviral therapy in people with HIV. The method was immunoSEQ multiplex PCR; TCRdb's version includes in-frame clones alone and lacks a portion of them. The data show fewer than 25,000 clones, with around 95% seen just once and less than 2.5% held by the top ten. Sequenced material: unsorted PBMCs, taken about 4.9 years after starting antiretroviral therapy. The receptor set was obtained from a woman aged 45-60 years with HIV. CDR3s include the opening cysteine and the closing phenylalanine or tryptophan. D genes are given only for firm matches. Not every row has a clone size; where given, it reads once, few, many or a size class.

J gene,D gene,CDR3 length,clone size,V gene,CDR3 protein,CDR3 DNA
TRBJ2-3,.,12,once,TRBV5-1,CASSFFTDTQYF,TGCGCCAGCAGCTTTTTCACAGATACGCAGTATTTT
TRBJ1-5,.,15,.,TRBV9,CASSVTGSGNQPQHF,TGTGCCAGCAGCGTAACGGGATCGGGCAATCAGCCCCAGCATTTT
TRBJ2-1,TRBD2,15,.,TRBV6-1,CASISREERSNEQFF,TGTGCCAGCATTTCTCGGGAGGAACGCAGTAATGAGCAGTTCTTC
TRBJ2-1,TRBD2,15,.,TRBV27,CASSLSLAGVNEQFF,TGTGCCAGCAGTTTGAGCCTAGCGGGAGTCAATGAGCAGTTCTTC
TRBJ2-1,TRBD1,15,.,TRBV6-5,CASSYSTGGTNEQFF,TGTGCCAGCAGTTACTCAACAGGGGGTACGAATGAGCAGTTCTTC
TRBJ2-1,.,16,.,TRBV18,CASSPPPGPGYNEQFF,TGTGCCAGCTCACCCCCCCCGGGGCCCGGATACAATGAGCAGTTCTTC
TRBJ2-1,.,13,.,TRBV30,CAGLASSYNEQFF,TGTGCTGGTCTAGCGAGCTCCTACAATGAGCAGTTCTTC
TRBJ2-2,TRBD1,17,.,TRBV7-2,CASSLWTGTGGTGELFF,TGTGCCAGCAGCTTATGGACCGGGACAGGGGGCACCGGGGAGCTGTTTTTT
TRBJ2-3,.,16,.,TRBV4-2,CASSQDAGRITDTQYF,TGTGCCAGCAGCCAAGACGCAGGAAGGATCACAGATACGCAGTATTTT
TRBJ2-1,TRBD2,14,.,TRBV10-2,CASKWAGERNEQFF,TGCGCCAGCAAATGGGCGGGAGAGAGAAATGAGCAGTTCTTC
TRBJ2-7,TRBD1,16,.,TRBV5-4,CASSFGAGGLILEQYF,TGTGCCAGCAGCTTTGGTGCAGGGGGTCTGATCCTCGAGCAGTACTTC
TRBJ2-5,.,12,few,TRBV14,CASSLTWETQYF,TGTGCCAGCAGCCTTACATGGGAGACCCAGTACTTC
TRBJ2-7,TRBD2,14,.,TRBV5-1,CASSETSGIYEQYF,TGCGCCAGCAGCGAGACTAGCGGGATCTACGAGCAGTACTTC
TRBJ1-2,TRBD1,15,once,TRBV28,CASSHRDRGDYGYTF,TGTGCCAGCAGCCACCGGGACAGGGGGGACTATGGCTACACCTTC
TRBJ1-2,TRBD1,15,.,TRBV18,CASSPLGQGNYGYTF,TGTGCCAGCTCACCACTGGGACAGGGGAACTATGGCTACACCTTC
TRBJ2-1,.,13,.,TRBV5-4,CASSLGLLDEQFF,TGTGCCAGCAGCTTGGGACTGCTCGATGAGCAGTTCTTC
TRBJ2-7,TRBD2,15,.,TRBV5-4,CASSLAAGGSYEQYF,TGTGCCAGCAGCTTGGCGGCGGGAGGGTCCTACGAGCAGTACTTC
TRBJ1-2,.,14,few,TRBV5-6,CASSLGGANYGYTF,TGTGCCAGCAGCTTGGGCGGAGCTAACTATGGCTACACCTTC
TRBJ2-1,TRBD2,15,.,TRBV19,CASSPGLAAYNEQFF,TGTGCCAGTAGTCCGGGACTAGCGGCCTACAATGAGCAGTTCTTC
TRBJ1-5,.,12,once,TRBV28,CASSPRNQPQHF,TGTGCCAGCAGTCCTCGTAATCAGCCCCAGCATTTT
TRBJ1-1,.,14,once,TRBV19,CASTIETMNTEAFF,TGTGCCAGTACAATAGAGACCATGAACACTGAAGCTTTCTTT
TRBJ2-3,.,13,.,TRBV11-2,CASSLGLADTQYF,TGTGCCAGCAGCTTAGGACTAGCAGATACGCAGTATTTT
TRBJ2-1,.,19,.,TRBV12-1,CASSFWGAGNSSSYNEQFF,.
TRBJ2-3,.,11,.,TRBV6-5,CASFSTDTQYF,TGTGCCAGCTTTAGCACAGATACGCAGTATTTT
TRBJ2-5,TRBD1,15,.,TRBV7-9,CASRTGQYDQETQYF,TGTGCCAGCAGAACGGGACAGTACGATCAAGAGACCCAGTACTTC
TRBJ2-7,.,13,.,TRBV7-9,CASSPTGINEQYF,TGTGCCAGCAGCCCAACAGGGATAAACGAGCAGTACTTC
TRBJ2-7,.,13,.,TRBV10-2,CASSPTGTYEQYF,TGCGCCAGCAGCCCTACAGGGACCTACGAGCAGTACTTC
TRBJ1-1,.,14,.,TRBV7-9,CASSSAGLDTEAFF,TGTGCCAGCAGCTCAGCAGGCTTAGACACTGAAGCTTTCTTT
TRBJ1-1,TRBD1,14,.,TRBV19,CASSYGQGHTEAFF,TGTGCCAGTAGTTATGGACAGGGCCACACTGAAGCTTTCTTT
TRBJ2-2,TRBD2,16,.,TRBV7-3,CASSPGGSGSTGELFF,TGTGCCAGCAGCCCCGGGGGTAGCGGGAGTACCGGGGAGCTGTTTTTT
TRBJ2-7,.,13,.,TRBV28,CASSARASYEQYF,TGTGCCAGCAGTGCTCGGGCGTCCTACGAGCAGTACTTC
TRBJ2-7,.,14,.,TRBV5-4,CASSLEQGSDEQYF,TGTGCCAGCAGCTTGGAGCAGGGATCCGACGAGCAGTACTTC
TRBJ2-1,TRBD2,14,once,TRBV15,CATSPGLAANEQFF,TGTGCCACCAGCCCGGGACTAGCGGCCAATGAGCAGTTCTTC
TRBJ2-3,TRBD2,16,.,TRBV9,CASNPSGGRGTDTQYF,TGTGCCAGCAATCCTAGCGGGGGGAGGGGGACAGATACGCAGTATTTT
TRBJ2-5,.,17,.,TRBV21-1,CASSKGFPIDSAETQYF,TGTGCCAGCAGCAAAGGTTTCCCTATTGACTCCGCGGAGACCCAGTACTTC
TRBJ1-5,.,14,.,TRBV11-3,CASSLHRRNQPQHF,TGTGCCAGCAGCTTACACCGTCGCAATCAGCCCCAGCATTTT
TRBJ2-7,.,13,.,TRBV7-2,CASSHAGWREQYF,TGTGCCAGCAGCCACGCGGGGTGGAGGGAGCAGTACTTC
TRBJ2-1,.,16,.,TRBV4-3,CASSQDRGAAYNEQFF,TGCGCCAGCAGCCAAGATCGGGGCGCGGCCTACAATGAGCAGTTCTTC
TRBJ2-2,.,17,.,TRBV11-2,CASSLGPRIKNTGELFF,TGTGCCAGCAGCCTAGGCCCCCGTATTAAGAACACCGGGGAGCTGTTTTTT
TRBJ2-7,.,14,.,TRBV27,CASSFAGVSPEQYF,TGTGCCAGCAGTTTTGCAGGGGTATCCCCCGAGCAGTACTTC
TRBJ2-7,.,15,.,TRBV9,CASSPFPGLAYEQYF,TGTGCCAGCAGTCCCTTTCCGGGACTCGCCTACGAGCAGTACTTC
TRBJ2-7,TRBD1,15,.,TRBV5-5,CASSLLTGAPYEQYF,TGTGCCAGCAGCTTACTTACAGGGGCCCCCTACGAGCAGTACTTC
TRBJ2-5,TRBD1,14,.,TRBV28,CASTSGQGLETQYF,TGTGCCAGCACCAGCGGACAGGGATTAGAGACCCAGTACTTC
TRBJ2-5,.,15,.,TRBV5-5,CASSLAGSLEWTQYF,TGTGCCAGCAGCTTGGCAGGATCCCTGGAGTGGACCCAGTACTTC
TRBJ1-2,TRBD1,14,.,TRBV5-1,CASSWDRGISGYTF,TGCGCCAGCAGCTGGGACAGGGGGATCTCGGGCTACACCTTC
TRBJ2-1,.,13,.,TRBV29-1,CSTLAYSYNEQFF,TGCAGCACTCTAGCGTACTCCTACAATGAGCAGTTCTTC
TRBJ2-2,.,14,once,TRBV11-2,CASSTLRGTGELFF,TGTGCCAGCAGCACCTTAAGAGGGACCGGGGAGCTGTTTTTT
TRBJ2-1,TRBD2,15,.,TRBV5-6,CASSSGTSSYNEQFF,TGTGCCAGCAGCTCCGGGACTAGTAGCTACAATGAGCAGTTCTTC